This TCR beta chain is from a study of shared T cell receptors in the human thymus. Germline V lookup: CDR1 DFQATT, CDR2 SNEGSKA (reference sequence). Trimming took 7 bases from V and 7 from J, leaving 14 bases between them. This CDR3 is 11 amino acids long. Assay used: immunoSEQ multiplex PCR; TCRdb lists only in-frame clones, some missing. The repertoire has approximately 490,000 clones, 75% to 80% of them found once; the top ten carry more than 0.01%. The sample was also linked to a second study, of human thymus T cells. That work states: Thymic and blood repertoires seemed to favor certain V and J genes.

This chain connects TRBV20-1 to TRBJ2-7, with D possibly matching TRBD2 (5 bases). Sample: thymocytes. The receptor's source is a boy in the first two years of life with a congenital heart defect. CDR3 in DNA: TGCAGTGATGGAGAAGCGGAGGAGCAGTACTTC. Translation gives CSDGEAEEQYF.